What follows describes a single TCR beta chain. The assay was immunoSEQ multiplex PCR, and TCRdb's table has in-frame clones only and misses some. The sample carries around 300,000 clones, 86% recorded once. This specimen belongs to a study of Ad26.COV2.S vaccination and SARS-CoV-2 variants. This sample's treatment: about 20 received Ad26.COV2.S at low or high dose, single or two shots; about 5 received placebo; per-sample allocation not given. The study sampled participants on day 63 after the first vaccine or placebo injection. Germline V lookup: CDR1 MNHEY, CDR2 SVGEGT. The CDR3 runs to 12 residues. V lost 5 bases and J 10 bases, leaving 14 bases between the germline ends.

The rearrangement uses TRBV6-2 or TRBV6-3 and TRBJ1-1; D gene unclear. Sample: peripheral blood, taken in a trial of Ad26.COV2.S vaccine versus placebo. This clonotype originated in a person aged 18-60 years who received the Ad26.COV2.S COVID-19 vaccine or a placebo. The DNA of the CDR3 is TGTGCCAGCAGTGACCCATGGGGAGTAGCTTTCTTT. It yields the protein CASSDPWGVAFF.